The T cell receptor beta chain under discussion was sequenced for a study of post-analysis software for immune sequencing data. As for the study in general: Several disease courses (relapsing-remitting, secondary progressive and progressive-relapsing) of multiple sclerosis were included.

Study-level points and caveats: The normalized Chao1 diversity of multiple sclerosis patients was significantly lower than that of controls.

Concerning this clonotype itself: Its antigen is not known.

Prepared TCR beta cDNA libraries contained unique molecular identifiers. Via MiXCR, TCRdb re-called the PCR reads, giving one row per CDR3 protein. The sample holds approximately 400,000 distinct CDR3 sequences; around a third are singletons and the top ten take 10% to 15%. This receptor was taken from a girl under 18 with multiple sclerosis. Sequencing input: blood.

The CDR3 is CASSPRRDVFVAYEQYF. CDR3 DNA sequence: TGTGCCAGCAGCCCTCGTCGGGACGTGTTCGTCGCCTACGAGCAGTACTTC. This sequence joins TRBV7-8 and TRBJ2-7, with D perhaps TRBD1 or TRBD2 (5 bases each). V was shortened by 5 bases and J by 2 bases, with 22 bases between the two germline ends. This CDR3 region has 17 residues. Per germline, CDR1 SGHVS and CDR2 FQNEAQ.